What follows are 16 T cell receptor beta chains derived from one specimen sequenced in a study of cytomegalovirus exposure and HLA in healthy donors. 13 Jbeta primers and 60 Vbeta primers were used for the PCR. Data came from immunoSEQ multiplex PCR; TCRdb stores just in-frame clones and leaves some out. The table includes about 120,000 clones, more than 60% detected once. The sample consisted of PBMCs. The source is a woman aged 40 to 50 in good health and CMV-seropositive.

The V gene is TRBV15, the J gene TRBJ1-4; D remains ambiguous. V dropped 1 base and J dropped 12 bases, with 6 bases sitting between them. The CDR3 spans 11 residues. CDR1 is LNHNV and CDR2 is YYDKDF in the germline V gene (reference sequence). This chain's CDR3 is CATSRVSELFF. The DNA of the CDR3 is TGTGCCACCAGCAGAGTGTCGGAACTGTTTTTT.

The CDR3 bases are TGTGCCAGCAGCGTAGGAGGGACTCCCGGCTCCTACAATGAGCAGTTCTTC. As protein: CASSVGGTPGSYNEQFF. The chain carries TRBV9 and TRBJ2-1, with a tentative D call TRBD2 (6 bases). The germline V and J ends were trimmed by 0 bases and 0 bases, with 13 bases remaining between them. Germline lookup yields CDR1 SGDLS and CDR2 YYNGEE. The CDR3 has 17 residues.

V and J are TRBV13 and TRBJ1-2; 7 positions agree with TRBD1. J was trimmed by 7 bases and V by 4 bases; bases with no gene match: 12. Germline-derived CDR1 and CDR2 are PRHDT and FYEKMQ (reference sequence). The length of the CDR3 is 15 residues. The CDR3, as DNA: TGTGCCAGCAGCTCGGGAGGGGGCGCCGCTATTGGCTACACCTTC. Its protein is CASSSGGGAAIGYTF.

The gene calls are TRBV5-1 and TRBJ2-7; D ambiguous. V was cut by 2 bases and J by 2 bases, with 8 bases left in between. The CDR3 is made up of 13 amino acids. Germline lookup yields CDR1 SGHRS and CDR2 YFSETQ. The CDR3, as DNA: TGCGCCAGCAGCTTCGACGGAGCCTACGAGCAGTACTTC. It specifies CASSFDGAYEQYF. The whole variable domain, remainder taken from reference TRBV5-1 and TRBJ2-7, is KAGVTQTPRYLIKTRGQQVTLSCSPISGHRSVSWYQQTPGQGLQFLFEYFSETQRNKGNFPGRFSGRQFSNSRSEMNVSTLELGDSALYLCASSFDGAYEQYFGPGTRLTVT.

A few counts support this clone. The V and J genes are TRBV5-4 and TRBJ1-3; D might be TRBD1 (6 bases). Trimming took off 2 bases at V and 4 bases at J, with 16 bases between the two ends. The CDR3 is 16 residues long. Per germline, CDR1 SGHNT and CDR2 YYREEE (reference sequence). CDR3 DNA sequence: TGTGCCAGCAGCTTAAACACGGGGACAAGAGGAAACACCATATATTTT. As protein: CASSLNTGTRGNTIYF.

This chain links TRBV5-1 with TRBJ2-2, with 8 positions matching TRBD2. Germline loops: CDR1 SGHRS, CDR2 YFSETQ. With 4 bases clipped from V and 0 bases from J, the junction kept 2 bases outside the gene matches. The CDR3 is made up of 15 amino acids. CDR3 DNA: TGCGCCAGCAGCGTGGGACTAGCGAACACCGGGGAGCTGTTTTTT. Its translation is CASSVGLANTGELFF.

The chain uses TRBV6-1 and TRBJ1-3; a possible D gene is TRBD1 (5 bases). Germline CDR1 reads MNHNS; CDR2 reads SASEGT. The V gene lost 4 bases and the J gene lost 0 bases, with 10 bases spanning the gap. The CDR3 loop spans 15 amino acids. In nucleotides, the CDR3 is TGTGCCAGCAGTGTGTCAGGGCTCTCTGGAAACACCATATATTTT. It specifies CASSVSGLSGNTIYF.

The chain employs TRBV5-8 and TRBJ1-2; 8 bases align to TRBD1. Germline V gene sequence: CDR1 SGHTS, CDR2 YDEGEE. V gave up 4 bases and J gave up 4 bases; unmatched junction bases: 3. The CDR3 consists of 13 residues. CDR3 nucleotide sequence: TGTGCCAGCAGCCTGGGACAGGTCTATGGCTACACCTTC. The encoded protein is CASSLGQVYGYTF. Variable domain in full (rest from reference TRBV5-8 and TRBJ1-2): EAGVTQSPTHLIKTRGQQATLRCSPISGHTSVYWYQQALGLGLQFLLWYDEGEERNRGNFPPRFSGRQFPNYSSELNVNALELEDSALYLCASSLGQVYGYTFGSGTRLTVV.

This chain connects TRBV30 to TRBJ2-3, with D possibly being TRBD2 (7 bases). The CDR3 length is 13 residues. CDR1 and CDR2 from the germline V gene are GTSNPN and SVGIG (reference sequence). Trimming shortened V by 8 bases and J by 4 bases, and 16 bases separated the two germline ends. The CDR3 protein is CAQQGGVPDTQYF. CDR3 sequence (DNA): TGTGCCCAACAGGGAGGGGTCCCAGATACGCAGTATTTT.

CDR3 nucleotides: TGCGCCAGCAGCTTGGGGGGGGTTGGGGACACTGAAGCTTTCTTT. Translating gives CASSLGGVGDTEAFF. The chain links TRBV5-1 to TRBJ1-1, with D possibly matching TRBD1 (5 bases). The CDR3 length is 15 residues. CDR1 and CDR2 from the germline V gene are SGHRS and YFSETQ. V gave up 0 bases and J gave up 3 bases, with 12 bases separating them.

This chain uses TRBV4-3 with TRBJ2-1; no clear D. The CDR3 contains 13 residues. Trimming left V 0 bases short and J 4 bases short, with 4 bases between. The V gene's germline CDR1 is LGHNA and CDR2 YSLEER. The CDR3 sequence is CASSQELYNEQFF. The CDR3 DNA sequence: TGCGCCAGCAGCCAAGAACTATACAATGAGCAGTTCTTC.

This clone was observed a few times. V usage is TRBV7-8 and J usage is TRBJ1-1, with a possible D match to TRBD1 (5 bases). The CDR3 totals 13 residues. Germline lookup yields CDR1 SGHVS and CDR2 FQNEAQ. V shed 3 bases and J shed 4 bases, with 9 bases lying between them. The CDR3 DNA follows: TGTGCCAGCAGCTTCTCAGGGCCCACTGAAGCTTTCTTT. This codes for CASSFSGPTEAFF.

The chain couples TRBV5-5 to TRBJ2-2; TRBD2 matches 10 bases. J lost 6 bases, V lost 3 bases, and 5 bases had no gene match. CDR3 length: 15 residues. CDR1 and CDR2 (germline): SGHKS, YYEKEE (reference sequence). CDR3 in DNA: TGTGCCAGCAGCTCTAGCGGGAGTGTAGCCGGGGAGCTGTTTTTT. It specifies CASSSSGSVAGELFF.

There are a few counts of this clone. The rearrangement uses TRBV9 and TRBJ1-3; 8 bases are a match to TRBD1. Germline CDR1 SGDLS, CDR2 YYNGEE. With 3 bases clipped from V and 0 bases from J, the junction kept 2 bases outside the gene matches. This CDR3 has 15 amino acids. The DNA for the CDR3 is TGTGCCAGCAGCGCGGGACAGGCCTCTGGAAACACCATATATTTT. Protein sequence: CASSAGQASGNTIYF.

The V and J genes are TRBV19 and TRBJ2-5; D gene uncertain. The germline gives CDR1 LNHDA, CDR2 SQIVND (reference sequence). V lost 5 bases, J lost 5 bases, and 9 bases lay in between. This CDR3 spans 12 amino acids. For the CDR3, the DNA is TGTGCCAGTAGTGCGCAACGGGAGACCCAGTACTTC. Amino acid sequence: CASSAQRETQYF.

The DNA for the CDR3 is TGTGCCAGCAGTACCCGGGACAGGGGAGATACGCAGTATTTT. Its translation: CASSTRDRGDTQYF. The chain couples TRBV28 to TRBJ2-3; 10 bases agree with TRBD1. This CDR3 is 14 amino acids long. Germline V CDR1 and CDR2: MDHEN, SYDVKM. Trimming at V came to 5 bases and at J to 5 bases, leaving 4 bases not matched to a gene.